This T cell receptor (beta chain) originates from a study of beta chain features in type 1 diabetes. As for the study in general: Healthy donors resembled patients in age, gender and cell yields. The study examined 107,917,701 sorted cells across all samples. Whole-study results and caveats: Equally in patients and controls, shorter templates might have been favored by PCR.

With respect to this clone: Its target is unknown.

Looked up from germline, CDR1 is ENHRY and CDR2 is SYGVKD. The trim removed 5 bases at V and 4 bases at J, leaving 10 bases unmatched. This CDR3 has 15 residues. Expressed TCRB transcripts were sequenced, since all the RNA that had been isolated was reverse transcribed. Using immunoSEQ multiplex PCR, the repertoire was profiled, and TCRdb retains in-frame clones only, with some absent. In the table there are about 140,000 clones, 9% to 10% of which are singletons. The chain uses TRBV10-3 and TRBJ1-1, with TRBD1 matching over 7 bases. The receptor's source is a woman aged 40 to 50 in good health. Sequenced sample: central memory CD4+ T cells from blood. The CDR3 bases are TGTGCCATCAGTCTGAATCTCCAGGGGGGCACTGAAGCTTTCTTT. The encoded protein is CAISLNLQGGTEAFF.